This T cell receptor (beta chain) was identified in a study of blood T cell repertoires in COVID-19. This clone came up once. Here immunoSEQ multiplex PCR was the method, and the copy in TCRdb shows in-frame clones only, minus some. The table includes more than 150,000 clones, about 75% detected once. Germline CDR1 reads KGHDR; CDR2 reads SFDVKD. The CDR3 has 14 amino acids. J gave up 13 bases and V 5 bases, and 11 bases lay outside the gene matches. This chain connects TRBV24-1 to TRBJ2-1; 9 nucleotides line up with TRBD2. This receptor was identified in a woman between 65 and 79 years old with acute or convalescent COVID-19. Sequenced sample: peripheral blood. The CDR3 sequence: CATSGGVAGVHQFF. The DNA for the CDR3 is TGTGCCACCAGTGGGGGGGTAGCGGGAGTACATCAGTTCTTC.